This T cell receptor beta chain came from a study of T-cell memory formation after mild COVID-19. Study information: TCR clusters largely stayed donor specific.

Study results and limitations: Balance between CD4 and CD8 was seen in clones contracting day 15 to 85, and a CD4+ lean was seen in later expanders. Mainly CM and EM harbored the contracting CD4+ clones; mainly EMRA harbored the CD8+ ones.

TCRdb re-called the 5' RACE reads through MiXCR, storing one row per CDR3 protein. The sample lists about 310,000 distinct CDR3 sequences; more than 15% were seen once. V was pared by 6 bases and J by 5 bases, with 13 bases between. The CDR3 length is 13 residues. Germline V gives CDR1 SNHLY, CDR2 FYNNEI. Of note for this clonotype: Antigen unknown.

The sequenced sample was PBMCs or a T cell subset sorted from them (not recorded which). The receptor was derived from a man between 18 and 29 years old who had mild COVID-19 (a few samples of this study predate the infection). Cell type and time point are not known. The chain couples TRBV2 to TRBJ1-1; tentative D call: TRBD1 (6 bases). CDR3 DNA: TGTGCCAGCAGGGCAGGGGCGGCGACTGAAGCTTTCTTT. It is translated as CASRAGAATEAFF. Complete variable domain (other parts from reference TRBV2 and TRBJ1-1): EPEVTQTPSHQVTQMGQEVILRCVPISNHLYFYWYRQILGQKVEFLVSFYNNEISEKSEIFDDQFSVERPDGSNFTLKIRSTKLEDSAMYFCASRAGAATEAFFGQGTRLTVV.